The 5 T cell receptor beta chains below were found in one sample sequenced in a study of response to subunit inactivated influenza vaccine. TCRdb ran MiXCR on the RT-PCR reads and lists one entry per CDR3 protein. This sample has 650,000 to 700,000 distinct CDR3 sequences, with approximately 14% found just once. The specimen was PBMCs from blood, collected about 11 days after vaccination. The receptors here all came from a man aged 50 to 59 who received an inactivated influenza vaccine.

J is TRBJ2-1 and V is TRBV7-9; 7 nucleotides line up with TRBD1. The CDR3 totals 14 residues. Trimming at V came to 7 bases and at J to 6 bases, leaving 9 bases not matched to a gene. Germline V gene sequence: CDR1 SEHNR, CDR2 FQNEAQ (reference sequence). The DNA of the CDR3 is TGTGCCAGCAACCTACGGGACAGTATCAATGAGCAGTTCTTC. Translating it yields CASNLRDSINEQFF.

The chain uses TRBV7-2 and TRBJ2-7; 13 bases line up with TRBD2. V gave up 5 bases and J gave up 2 bases; unmatched junction bases: 6. Germline values: CDR1 SGHTA, CDR2 FQGNSA. This CDR3 spans 16 amino acids. CDR3 residues: CASSPHGTSGAYEQYF. The CDR3 DNA reads TGTGCCAGCAGCCCACACGGGACTAGCGGGGCCTACGAGCAGTACTTC.

This clonotype has only a few counts. The V and J genes are TRBV7-9 and TRBJ2-7; TRBD1 matches at 10 bases. The CDR3 spans 15 residues. Unmatched junction bases numbered 4, after V lost 0 bases and J lost 5 bases. Germline lookup yields CDR1 SEHNR and CDR2 FQNEAQ (reference sequence). CDR3 nucleotides: TGTGCCAGCAGCTTAGCGGGGACAGGGGATCACGAGCAGTACTTC. This encodes CASSLAGTGDHEQYF.

The rearrangement uses TRBV20-1 and TRBJ2-5, with 12 bases lining up with TRBD2. V gave up 2 bases and J gave up 6 bases; unmatched junction bases: 10. The CDR3 totals 16 residues. The germline V gene has CDR1 DFQATT and CDR2 SNEGSKA (reference sequence). The CDR3 loop is CSARTSGGLGIKTQYF. The CDR3 nucleotides read TGCAGTGCTAGAACTAGCGGGGGGCTGGGAATAAAGACCCAGTACTTC.

This clonotype was observed a few times. The CDR3, as DNA: TGTGCCAGCAGCCTCCCGGGAAACGATACGCAGTATTTT. Protein sequence: CASSLPGNDTQYF. The chain couples TRBV5-6 to TRBJ2-3; D perhaps matches TRBD2 (5 bases). From germline, CDR1 is SGHDT and CDR2 YYEEEE. The length of the CDR3 is 13 residues. V lost 4 bases and J 6 bases, leaving 12 bases between the germline ends.